There are a few counts of the clone carrying this TCR beta chain. From germline, CDR1 is SGHVS and CDR2 FNYEAQ. Germline trimming cut 1 base from V and 7 bases from J; bases unmatched to any gene: 7. This CDR3 has 14 residues. This specimen belongs to a study of blood T cell repertoires in COVID-19. The overall study: Acute-phase and convalescent COVID-19 samples originated in the United States, Italy and Spain.

The method was immunoSEQ multiplex PCR; TCRdb's version includes in-frame clones alone and lacks a portion of them. The table records 70,000 or so clones, approximately 80% of them present only once. Specimen: peripheral blood. The sequence was obtained from a human donor in a cohort sampled during active COVID-19. The gene calls are TRBV7-6 and TRBJ2-7; 7 bases match TRBD2. The CDR3: CASSLEGGPGEQYF. The CDR3 nucleotides read TGTGCCAGCAGCTTAGAGGGAGGGCCGGGAGAGCAGTACTTC.